This T cell receptor beta chain emerged from a study of CD8 T cells in ankylosing spondylitis. Whole-study results and caveats: The disease-linked clones had a CD8+ phenotype and low blood frequencies. A TCR beta motif of under ten highly homologous variants appeared characteristic of ankylosing spondylitis blood. There were earlier reports of some motif variants in reactive arthritis synovial fluid and blood.

This clonotype was counted only a few times. What it recognizes is unknown. J gave up 0 bases and V 0 bases, and 5 bases lay outside the gene matches. The CDR3 consists of 17 residues. CDR1 is MNHEY and CDR2 is SMNVEV in the germline V gene (reference sequence). Scientists made TCR beta libraries using quantitative 5'-RACE with molecular barcodes. A single record per CDR3 protein comes from TCRdb applying MiXCR to the 5' RACE reads. The sample records some 330,000 distinct CDR3 sequences, roughly 8% being singletons. The receptor comes from a male donor with ankylosing spondylitis. Sequenced material: blood, either unsorted or a sorted T cell fraction (not recorded which). This rearrangement joins TRBV27 to TRBJ2-7; 10 bases agree with TRBD2. The chain's CDR3 is CASSLSRLAGSSYEQYF. The CDR3 bases are TGTGCCAGCAGTTTATCGCGACTAGCGGGTAGCTCCTACGAGCAGTACTTC.